The T cell receptor (beta chain) described here comes from a study of control samples from healthy donors and cancer patients. Sequencing was performed with immunoSEQ multiplex PCR; in TCRdb, only in-frame clones are kept and a portion is missing. The top ten hold 5% to 7% of the sample, which has about 69,000 clones, roughly nine tenths seen once. With V trimmed by 3 bases and J by 4 bases, 7 bases remained unmatched. This CDR3 is built from 15 residues. The V gene's germline CDR1 is SGHTA and CDR2 FQGNSA. This TCR derives from a man aged 55-75 years with colorectal cancer. What was sequenced was PBMCs. The gene calls are TRBV7-2 and TRBJ2-5; 8 bases map to TRBD2. CDR3 residues: CASSLTSVQGETQYF. The CDR3 DNA sequence: TGTGCCAGCAGCTTGACTAGCGTTCAGGGAGAGACCCAGTACTTC.